The 25 T cell receptor beta chains in this list originate from one sample, sequenced in a study of blood T cells in healthy people across ages. Combining a sample-barcoded 5' primer with a J-beta primer mix, a second PCR ran for roughly 6 to 11 cycles. TCRdb called the 5' RACE reads again in MiXCR, with one record for every CDR3 protein. The sample gives some 1 million distinct CDR3 sequences, 35% to 55% of which show up once; approximately 20% is in the top ten. The sample comprised blood. The origin of the receptors is a woman aged 60-70 years in good health.

Concerning this clonotype: One end of the junction varies from germline; a read error may be responsible. This sequence joins TRBV11-2 and TRBJ1-2; 7 bases match TRBD1. Germline V gives CDR1 SGHAT, CDR2 FQNNGV. This CDR3 has 17 amino acids. CDR3: CANSFRQGRGANYGYTF. The CDR3 coding sequence is TGTGCCAACAGCTTTCGACAGGGAAGGGGAGCTAACTATGGCTACACCTTC.

The V and J genes are TRBV7-2 and TRBJ2-2, with TRBD2 identical over 8 bases. After removal of 4 bases from V and 1 base from J, the junction contained 5 bases not matched to a gene. Per the germline V gene, CDR1 is SGHTA and CDR2 is FQGNSA. This CDR3 has 16 residues. The CDR3 DNA reads as TGTGCCAGCAGCTCGTCGGGACTAGGGAACACCGGGGAGCTGTTTTTT. Its translation: CASSSSGLGNTGELFF. Complete variable domain (other parts from reference TRBV7-2 and TRBJ2-2): GAGVSQSPSNKVTEKGKDVELRCDPISGHTALYWYRQSLGQGLEFLIYFQGNSAPDKSGLPSDRFSAERTGGSVSTLTIQRTQQEDSAVYLCASSSSGLGNTGELFFGEGSRLTVL.

The chain has TRBV2 and TRBJ2-1; TRBD2 aligns across 13 bases. From germline, CDR1 is SNHLY and CDR2 FYNNEI. The CDR3 consists of 18 residues. The trim removed 7 bases at V and 2 bases at J, leaving 11 bases unmatched. The CDR3 reads CASIKGLAGAVTYNEQFF. The CDR3 coding sequence is TGTGCCAGCATCAAAGGACTAGCGGGAGCGGTAACCTACAATGAGCAGTTCTTC.

This clonotype has a handful of counts. V is TRBV24-1 and J is TRBJ2-3; 8 bases match TRBD1. V gave up 9 bases and J gave up 1 base; unmatched junction bases: 11. Germline CDR1 is KGHDR and CDR2 is SFDVKD. The CDR3 is made up of 16 amino acids. Here the CDR3 reads CATSDPGQERTDTQYF. The CDR3 nucleotides read TGTGCCACCTCAGACCCGGGACAGGAACGCACAGATACGCAGTATTTT.

This clonotype was counted a few times. J is TRBJ2-1 and V is TRBV5-1; TRBD2 agrees at 9 bases. The CDR3 is 15 residues long. The ends lost 4 bases at V and 0 bases at J; junction bases unmatched: 2. Germline CDR1 is SGHRS and CDR2 is YFSETQ. The CDR3 here is CASSPGLASYNEQFF. In nucleotides, the CDR3 is TGCGCCAGCAGCCCGGGACTAGCCTCCTACAATGAGCAGTTCTTC.

In its sample, this clonotype was seen once. The CDR3 DNA sequence: TGCAGCGTTGGGGGGGTAGGGAGTGGCTACACCTTC. Translation: CSVGGVGSGYTF. The V call is TRBV29-1, the J call TRBJ1-2; tentatively, D is TRBD1 (5 bases). Trimming shortened V by 4 bases and J by 7 bases, and 13 bases separated the two germline ends. CDR1 is SQVTM and CDR2 is ANQGSEA in the germline V gene. The CDR3 totals 12 residues.

Comments on this clonotype: Since a much larger clone is just one base distant, this may be a read error. The chain recombines TRBV7-2 with TRBJ2-1, with D maybe TRBD2 (6 bases). Germline V gives CDR1 SGHTA, CDR2 FQGNSA. The CDR3 extends over 11 amino acids. CDR3 coding DNA: TGTGCCAGCAGCTCCGGGGGTGAGCGGTTCTTC. Amino acids: CASSSGGERFF.

The V call is TRBV5-6, the J call TRBJ2-1; no clear D gene. Germline V gives CDR1 SGHDT, CDR2 YYEEEE. CDR3 length: 13 amino acids. Trimming left V 0 bases short and J 9 bases short, with 10 bases between. Written as DNA, the CDR3 is TGTGCCAGCAGCTTGGATCCGAACGTTGAGCAGTTCTTC. Translation: CASSLDPNVEQFF.

This clonotype has just a few counts. This chain joins TRBV20-1 and TRBJ1-4; 11 bases agree with TRBD1. J was trimmed by 8 bases and V by 3 bases; bases with no gene match: 2. CDR3 length equals 13 residues. The V gene's germline CDR1 is DFQATT and CDR2 SNEGSKA (reference sequence). CDR3 residues: CSARGQGVEKLFF. DNA of the CDR3: TGCAGTGCTAGGGGACAGGGGGTCGAAAAACTGTTTTTT.

The chain has TRBV28 and TRBJ1-4, with 8 positions matching TRBD1. Unmatched junction bases numbered 5, after V lost 5 bases and J lost 6 bases. Per the germline V gene, CDR1 is MDHEN and CDR2 is SYDVKM. The CDR3 extends over 14 amino acids. Here the CDR3 DNA reads TGTGCCAGCAGTCTTCAGGGGGCGGATGAAAAACTGTTTTTT. Translation gives CASSLQGADEKLFF.

The rearrangement uses TRBV29-1 and TRBJ2-5; D is unresolved. This CDR3 spans 12 amino acids. The germline V and J ends were trimmed by 1 base and 9 bases, with 12 bases remaining between them. Germline lookup yields CDR1 SQVTM and CDR2 ANQGSEA. CDR3 sequence (DNA): TGCAGCGTTGAAGCAGGAAGCCAGGCCCAGTACTTC. Protein product: CSVEAGSQAQYF.

CDR3 nucleotide sequence: TGTGCCAGCCGTCACGGGTCCACTGAAGCTTTCTTT. Amino acid sequence: CASRHGSTEAFF. The rearrangement links TRBV7-9 to TRBJ1-1; D gene ambiguous. Trimming left V 8 bases short and J 4 bases short, with 11 bases between. Germline V gene lookup returns CDR1 SEHNR and CDR2 FQNEAQ (reference sequence). This CDR3 is 12 amino acids long.

V usage is TRBV13 and J usage is TRBJ2-1; 9 bases fit TRBD1. V dropped 5 bases and J dropped 4; count of bases not matched to a gene: 6. CDR3 length: 15 amino acids. Germline CDR1 reads PRHDT; CDR2 reads FYEKMQ (reference sequence). CDR3 sequence: CASSDRGTFYNEQFF. CDR3 coding DNA: TGTGCCAGCAGCGACAGGGGGACTTTTTACAATGAGCAGTTCTTC.

V gene TRBV9 combines with J gene TRBJ1-1; no clear D gene. There are 16 residues in the CDR3. Germline lookup yields CDR1 SGDLS and CDR2 YYNGEE. Trimming pared 0 bases from V and 0 bases from J, leaving 12 bases between. The CDR3 region has the DNA TGTGCCAGCAGCGTAGCCAGCGGGTCCATGAACACTGAAGCTTTCTTT. Residues: CASSVASGSMNTEAFF. Full variable domain (outside the CDR3, taken from reference TRBV9 and TRBJ1-1): DSGVTQTPKHLITATGQRVTLRCSPRSGDLSVYWYQQSLDQGLQFLIQYYNGEERAKGNILERFSAQQFPDLHSELNLSSLELGDSALYFCASSVASGSMNTEAFFGQGTRLTVV.

The CDR3 DNA reads as TGTGCCAGCAGCCCCGGACCGACCACTGAAGCTTTCTTT. It translates to CASSPGPTTEAFF. This chain uses TRBV7-2 with TRBJ1-1; D ambiguous. Trimming left V 5 bases short and J 4 bases short, with 11 bases between. This CDR3 region has 13 residues. CDR1 is SGHTA, CDR2 FQGNSA, per germline.

J is TRBJ2-4 and V is TRBV3-1; possible D gene TRBD2, 6 bases. In germline, CDR1 is LGHDT, CDR2 YNNKEL (reference sequence). The CDR3 sequence is 16 residues long. The germline V and J ends were trimmed by 1 base and 13 bases, with 23 bases remaining between them. The CDR3, as DNA: TGTGCCAGCAGCCAAGCAAACAGCGGGTCCGGGAACAAGCAGTACTTC. Amino acid sequence: CASSQANSGSGNKQYF.

This chain joins TRBV12-5 and TRBJ2-1, with D tentatively TRBD1 (6 bases). CDR1 is LGHNT and CDR2 is FRNRAP in the germline V gene. The V gene lost 4 bases and the J gene lost 10 bases, with 23 bases spanning the gap. The CDR3 covers 16 residues. CDR3 sequence (DNA): TGTGCTAGTGGTTCGGTCCGTCAGGGGAGCTCCTACGAGCAGTTCTTC. Translated, it gives CASGSVRQGSSYEQFF. The full variable domain, with the rest looked up from reference TRBV12-5 and TRBJ2-1, is DARVTQTPRHKVTEMGQEVTMRCQPILGHNTVFWYRQTMMQGLELLAYFRNRAPLDDSGMPKDRFSAEMPDATLATLKIQPSEPRDSAVYFCASGSVRQGSSYEQFFGPGTRLTVL.

This chain links TRBV12-5 with TRBJ2-1; TRBD1 is a possible D gene (5 bases). CDR1 LGHNT and CDR2 FRNRAP come from the germline V gene. The CDR3 extends over 15 amino acids. Trimming left V 5 bases short and J 8 bases short, with 19 bases between. DNA for the CDR3: TGTGCTAGTGGTCAAGCAGGGAATAGGATCGATGAGCAGTTCTTC. Encoded protein: CASGQAGNRIDEQFF.

This sequence joins TRBV7-6 and TRBJ2-3; TRBD2 matches at 7 bases. Trimming removed 6 bases from V and 5 bases from J; junction bases left unmatched: 20. The germline V gene encodes CDR1 SGHVS and CDR2 FNYEAQ. The length of the CDR3 is 18 residues. The CDR3 nucleotides read TGTGCCAGCAGTCATATGGTAGGGAGGGAGAGGCTGAAAGATACGCAGTATTTT. Protein sequence: CASSHMVGRERLKDTQYF.

The J gene is TRBJ2-7, the V gene TRBV5-1; maybe TRBD1 (5 bases). Germline CDR1 reads SGHRS; CDR2 reads YFSETQ. V was clipped by 5 bases and J by 10 bases, with 16 bases between them. The CDR3 totals 12 residues. This chain's CDR3 is CASSPDMRSQYF. The CDR3 region has the DNA TGCGCCAGCAGTCCGGACATGCGGTCCCAGTACTTC.

The chain combines TRBV29-1 with TRBJ2-7, with 12 nucleotides matching TRBD2. The CDR3 runs to 13 residues. The ends lost 4 bases at V and 4 bases at J; junction bases unmatched: 2. Germline CDR1 reads SQVTM; CDR2 reads ANQGSEA. CDR3 protein: CSVGGLAGYEQYF. The CDR3 nucleotides are TGCAGCGTTGGGGGACTAGCGGGTTACGAGCAGTACTTC.

This clonotype was detected a few times. V and J are TRBV28 and TRBJ2-1, with TRBD2 matching 10 bases. With 2 bases clipped from V and 1 base from J, the junction kept 2 bases outside the gene matches. The germline V gene encodes CDR1 MDHEN and CDR2 SYDVKM. There are 16 residues in the CDR3. The CDR3 loop reads CASSLEAGGSYNEQFF. For the CDR3, the DNA is TGTGCCAGCAGTTTAGAAGCGGGAGGGTCCTACAATGAGCAGTTCTTC.

CDR3 coding DNA: TGTGCCAGCAGCCAAACCGGGACCACTACAGATACGCAGTATTTT. Its translation: CASSQTGTTTDTQYF. V gene TRBV3-1 combines with J gene TRBJ2-3; the D gene could be TRBD1 or TRBD2 (5 bases each). This CDR3 comprises 15 residues. Germline V gene data show CDR1 as LGHDT and CDR2 as YNNKEL (reference sequence). V shed 2 bases and J shed 3 bases, with 12 bases lying between them.

The V gene is TRBV9, the J gene TRBJ2-2, with no clear D. V lost 4 bases and J 6 bases, leaving 13 bases between the germline ends. CDR1 is SGDLS, CDR2 YYNGEE, per germline. This CDR3 has 14 residues. In DNA, the CDR3 is TGTGCCAGCAGCTTAAGGACGGAATCCGGGGAGCTGTTTTTT. Translating gives CASSLRTESGELFF.

CDR3 in DNA: TGTGCCAGCAGTCAAACTGGAGATTTCACAGATACGCAGTATTTT. It is translated as CASSQTGDFTDTQYF. V usage is TRBV28 and J usage is TRBJ2-3; no clear D. V shed 5 bases and J shed 2 bases, with 14 bases lying between them. The germline V gene has CDR1 MDHEN and CDR2 SYDVKM. CDR3 length: 15 residues.